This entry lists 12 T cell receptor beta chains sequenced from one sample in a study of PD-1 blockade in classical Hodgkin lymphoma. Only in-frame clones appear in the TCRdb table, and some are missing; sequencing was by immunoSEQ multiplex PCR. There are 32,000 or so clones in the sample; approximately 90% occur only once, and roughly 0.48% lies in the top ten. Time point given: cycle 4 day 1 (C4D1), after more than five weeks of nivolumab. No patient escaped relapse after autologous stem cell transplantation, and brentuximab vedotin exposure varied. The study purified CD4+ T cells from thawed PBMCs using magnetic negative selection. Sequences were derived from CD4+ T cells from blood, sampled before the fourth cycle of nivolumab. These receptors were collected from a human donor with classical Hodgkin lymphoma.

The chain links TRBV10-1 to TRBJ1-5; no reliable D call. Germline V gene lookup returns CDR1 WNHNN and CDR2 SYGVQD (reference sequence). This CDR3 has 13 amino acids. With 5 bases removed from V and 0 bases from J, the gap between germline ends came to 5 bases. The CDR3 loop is CASSRDSNQPQHF. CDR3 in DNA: TGCGCCAGCAGTCGGGATAGCAATCAGCCCCAGCATTTT.

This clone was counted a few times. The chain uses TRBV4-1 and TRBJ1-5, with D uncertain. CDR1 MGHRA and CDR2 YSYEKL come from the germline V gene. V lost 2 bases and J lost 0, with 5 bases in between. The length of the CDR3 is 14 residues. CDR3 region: CASSQYNSNQPQHF. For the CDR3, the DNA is TGCGCCAGCAGCCAATATAATAGCAATCAGCCCCAGCATTTT.

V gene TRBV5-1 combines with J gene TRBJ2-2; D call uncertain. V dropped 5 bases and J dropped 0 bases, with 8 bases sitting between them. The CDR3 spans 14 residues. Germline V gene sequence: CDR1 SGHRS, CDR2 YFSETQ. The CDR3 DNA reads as TGCGCCAGCAGGTTTGGGCCGAACACCGGGGAGCTGTTTTTT. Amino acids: CASRFGPNTGELFF.

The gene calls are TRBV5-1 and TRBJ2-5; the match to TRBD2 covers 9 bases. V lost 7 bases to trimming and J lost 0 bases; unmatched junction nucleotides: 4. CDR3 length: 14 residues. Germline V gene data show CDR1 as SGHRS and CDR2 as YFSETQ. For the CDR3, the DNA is TGCGCCAGCCGGGCTAGCGGGAACCAAGAGACCCAGTACTTC. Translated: CASRASGNQETQYF.

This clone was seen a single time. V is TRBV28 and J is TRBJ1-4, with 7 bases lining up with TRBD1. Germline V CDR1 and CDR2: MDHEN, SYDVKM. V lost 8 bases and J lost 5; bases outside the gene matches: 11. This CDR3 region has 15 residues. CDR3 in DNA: TGTGCCAGCTCCCTCGCCGGGACAGTCAATGAAAAACTGTTTTTT. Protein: CASSLAGTVNEKLFF.

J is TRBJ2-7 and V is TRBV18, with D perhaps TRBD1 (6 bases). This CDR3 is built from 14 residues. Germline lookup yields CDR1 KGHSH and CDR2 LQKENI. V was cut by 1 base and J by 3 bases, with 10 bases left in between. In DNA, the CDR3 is TGTGCCAGCTCACCACGATCACAGGGCTACGAGCAGTACTTC. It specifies CASSPRSQGYEQYF.

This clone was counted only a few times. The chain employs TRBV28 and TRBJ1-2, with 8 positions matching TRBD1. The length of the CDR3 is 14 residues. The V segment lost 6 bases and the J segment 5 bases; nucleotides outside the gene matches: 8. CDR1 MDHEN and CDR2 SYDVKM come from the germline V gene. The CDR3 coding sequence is TGTGCCAGCAGCAAACAGGGGGGTCCTTATGGCTACACCTTC. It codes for CASSKQGGPYGYTF.

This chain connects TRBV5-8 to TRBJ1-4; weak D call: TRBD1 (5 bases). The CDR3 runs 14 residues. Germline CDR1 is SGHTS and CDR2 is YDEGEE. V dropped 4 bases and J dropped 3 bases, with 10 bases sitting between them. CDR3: CASSRGWANEKLFF. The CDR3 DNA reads TGTGCCAGCAGCCGGGGGTGGGCTAATGAAAAACTGTTTTTT.

CDR3 DNA sequence: TGTGCCAGCAAGAGAGGACAGGGGGCTGGCTATGGCTACACCTTC. This encodes CASKRGQGAGYGYTF. The gene calls are TRBV2 and TRBJ1-2, with 11 positions matching TRBD1. This CDR3 comprises 15 residues. CDR1 SNHLY and CDR2 FYNNEI come from the germline V gene. Trimming took 7 bases from V and 4 from J; bases not matched to a gene: 8.

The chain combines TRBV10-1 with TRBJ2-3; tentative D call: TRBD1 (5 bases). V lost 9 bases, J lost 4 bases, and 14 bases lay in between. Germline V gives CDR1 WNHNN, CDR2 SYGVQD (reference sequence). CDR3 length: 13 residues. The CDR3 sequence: CARGRVVADTQYF. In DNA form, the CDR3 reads TGCGCCAGGGGCAGGGTCGTCGCAGATACGCAGTATTTT.

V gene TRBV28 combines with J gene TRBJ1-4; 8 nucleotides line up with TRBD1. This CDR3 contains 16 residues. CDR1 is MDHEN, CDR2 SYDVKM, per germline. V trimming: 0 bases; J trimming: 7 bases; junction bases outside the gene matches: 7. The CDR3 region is CASSLWSAGGGEKLFF. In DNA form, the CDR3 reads TGTGCCAGCAGTTTATGGTCCGCAGGGGGCGGTGAAAAACTGTTTTTT.

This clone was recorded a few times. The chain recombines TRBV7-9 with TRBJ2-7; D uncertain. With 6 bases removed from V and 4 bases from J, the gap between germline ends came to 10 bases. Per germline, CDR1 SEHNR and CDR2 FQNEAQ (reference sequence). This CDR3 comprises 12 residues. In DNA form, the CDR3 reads TGTGCCAGCAGTCAAATCTCTTACGAGCAGTACTTC. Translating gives CASSQISYEQYF. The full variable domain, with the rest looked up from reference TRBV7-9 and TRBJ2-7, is DTGVSQNPRHKITKRGQNVTFRCDPISEHNRLYWYRQTLGQGPEFLTYFQNEAQLEKSRLLSDRFSAERPKGSFSTLEIQRTEQGDSAMYLCASSQISYEQYFGPGTRLTVT.